The entry below describes one T cell receptor (beta chain). What it recognizes is unknown. These data come from a study of cytomegalovirus exposure and HLA in healthy donors. At the level of the study: Earlier findings included about 120 million unique TCR beta sequences obtained from 170 million or so T cells.

The CDR3 totals 15 residues. CDR1 is SGHTA and CDR2 is FQGNSA in the germline V gene. The V gene end was trimmed by 6 bases and the J gene end by 5 bases; junction bases not matched to a gene: 8. General study points: Previous analysis showed most TCR beta V segments were productive about 90% or about 30% of the time. Reports showed the classifier diagnosing cytomegalovirus status with high specificity and sensitivity. TCR beta chains associated with HLA were, in a later analysis, more clonally expanded than equally common others.

Researchers ran the PCR with 60 Vbeta and 13 Jbeta primers. The repertoire was sequenced with immunoSEQ multiplex PCR; TCRdb's copy has only in-frame clones and lacks some. The profile shows under 120,000 clones, over 65% of them singletons. Sequencing was carried out using PBMCs. V is TRBV7-2 and J is TRBJ2-7; TRBD2 agrees at 12 bases. The TCR comes from a female donor in good health and CMV-seropositive. CDR3 sequence reads: CASRILAGGPHEQYF. The CDR3 region has the DNA TGTGCCAGCAGAATCCTAGCGGGAGGGCCCCACGAGCAGTACTTC.